This T cell receptor (beta chain) was retrieved from a study of cytomegalovirus exposure and HLA in healthy donors. PCR amplification relied on 60 Vbeta primers (plus 13 Jbeta primers). Generated by immunoSEQ multiplex PCR, the TCRdb table keeps only in-frame clones and is missing some. This table has about 160,000 clones, around nine tenths appearing once. Points from the study as a whole: An assumption of roughly uniform sequencing depth across donors underlay the presence/absence analyses. In a later analysis, parvovirus B19, influenza, CMV and Epstein-Barr virus appeared linked to several top co-occurrence clusters.

The count of this clone is one. Its target is not known. Trimming stripped 4 bases from V and 4 bases from J, with 18 bases between. The CDR3 is 15 residues long. Germline values: CDR1 SGHRS, CDR2 YFSETQ. The sample comprised PBMCs. The sequence derives from a woman between 18 and 30 years old in good health and CMV-seronegative. This sequence joins TRBV5-1 and TRBJ2-7, with a possible D match to TRBD2 (7 bases). As DNA, the CDR3 is TGCGCCAGCAGCGAGACGGGGGGCGGCGGTTACGAGCAGTACTTC. This encodes CASSETGGGGYEQYF.